Given below is one T cell receptor beta chain in context. Its antigen is still unknown. Sequencing was performed with immunoSEQ multiplex PCR; in TCRdb, only in-frame clones are kept and a portion is missing. The data contain roughly 33,000 clones, 73% of them seen just once; the ten biggest clones take up roughly 30%. The sample comes from a study of vaccination effects on CD4 cells after COVID-19. In germline, CDR1 is LGHNA, CDR2 YNFKEQ. V was pared by 4 bases and J by 6 bases, with 12 bases between. This CDR3 spans 14 amino acids. ViraFEST assay sequencing came after antigen-specific CD4+ T cells were expanded with viral peptide pools. The culture ran for roughly 10 days before CD4+ T cells were isolated. People in the vaccine group had not been infected with SARS-CoV-2 before, and their nucleocapsid antibodies were negative. After about 2 million PBMC were placed in each well, they were cultured with approximately 10 IU/ml IL-2 and about 10 ug/ml peptides.

General study results and limits: Sampling in the study covered few convalescent patients and included no early post-infection timepoints.

This chain connects TRBV4-2 to TRBJ2-2, with D tentatively TRBD1 (5 bases). The specimen was CD4+ T cells from PBMCs cultured with HCoV-OC43 spike peptides, collected before COVID-19 vaccination. The sample's subset: HCoV-OC43 spike overlapping peptide pool stimulation. The clonotype was recovered from a human donor who received a COVID-19 vaccine. The CDR3 nucleotides are TGTGCCAGCAGCCTAGCCACCAGGGCCGGGGAGCTGTTTTTT. Amino acids: CASSLATRAGELFF.